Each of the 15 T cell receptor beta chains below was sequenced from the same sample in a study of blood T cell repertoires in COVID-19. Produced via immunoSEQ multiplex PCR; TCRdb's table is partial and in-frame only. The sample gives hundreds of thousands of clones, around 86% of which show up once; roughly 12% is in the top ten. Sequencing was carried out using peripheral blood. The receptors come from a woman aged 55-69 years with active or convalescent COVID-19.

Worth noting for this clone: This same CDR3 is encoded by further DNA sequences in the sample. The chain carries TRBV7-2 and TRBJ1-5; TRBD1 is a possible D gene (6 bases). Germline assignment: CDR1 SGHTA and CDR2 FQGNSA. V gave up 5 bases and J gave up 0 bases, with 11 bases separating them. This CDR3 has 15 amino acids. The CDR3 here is CASSPDRNSNQPQHF. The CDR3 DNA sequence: TGTGCCAGCAGCCCGGACAGAAATAGCAATCAGCCCCAGCATTTT.

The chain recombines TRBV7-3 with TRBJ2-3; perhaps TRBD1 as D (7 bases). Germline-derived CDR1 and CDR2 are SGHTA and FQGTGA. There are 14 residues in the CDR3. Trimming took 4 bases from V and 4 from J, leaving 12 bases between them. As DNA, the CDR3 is TGTGCCAGCAGCTCCCAGGGGGGCCCAGATACGCAGTATTTT. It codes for CASSSQGGPDTQYF.

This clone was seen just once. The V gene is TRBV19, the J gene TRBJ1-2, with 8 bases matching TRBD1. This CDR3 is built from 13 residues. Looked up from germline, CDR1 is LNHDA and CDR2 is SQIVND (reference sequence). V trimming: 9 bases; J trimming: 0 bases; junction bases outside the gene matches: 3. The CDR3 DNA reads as TGTGCCAGCGGACAGGGACCTAACTATGGCTACACCTTC. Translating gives CASGQGPNYGYTF.

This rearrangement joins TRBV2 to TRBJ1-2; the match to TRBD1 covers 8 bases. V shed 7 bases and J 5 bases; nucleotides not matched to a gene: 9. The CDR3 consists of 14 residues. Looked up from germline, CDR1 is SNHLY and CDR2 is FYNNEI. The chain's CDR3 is CASNGQGRGYGYTF. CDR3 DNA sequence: TGTGCCAGCAACGGACAGGGAAGAGGGTATGGCTACACCTTC.

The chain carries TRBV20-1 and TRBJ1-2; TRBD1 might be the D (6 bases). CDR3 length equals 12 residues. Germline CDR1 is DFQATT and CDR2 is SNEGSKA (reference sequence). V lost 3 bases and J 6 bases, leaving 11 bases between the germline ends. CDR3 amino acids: CSASSGADGYTF. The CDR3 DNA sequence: TGCAGTGCTAGTTCAGGGGCGGATGGCTACACCTTC.

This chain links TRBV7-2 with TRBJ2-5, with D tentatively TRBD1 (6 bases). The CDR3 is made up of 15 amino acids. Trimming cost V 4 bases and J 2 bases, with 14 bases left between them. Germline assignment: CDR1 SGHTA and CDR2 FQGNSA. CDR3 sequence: CASSSFTGTQETQYF. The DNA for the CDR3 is TGTGCCAGCAGCTCATTCACCGGGACACAAGAGACCCAGTACTTC. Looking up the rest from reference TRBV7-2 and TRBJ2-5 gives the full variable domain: GAGVSQSPSNKVTEKGKDVELRCDPISGHTALYWYRQSLGQGLEFLIYFQGNSAPDKSGLPSDRFSAERTGGSVSTLTIQRTQQEDSAVYLCASSSFTGTQETQYFGPGTRLLVL.

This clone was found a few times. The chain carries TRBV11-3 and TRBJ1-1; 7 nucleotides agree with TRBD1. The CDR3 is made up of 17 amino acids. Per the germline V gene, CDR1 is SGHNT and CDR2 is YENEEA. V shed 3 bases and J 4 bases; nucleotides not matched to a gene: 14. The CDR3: CASSFLPTGKTLTEAFF. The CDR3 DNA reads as TGTGCCAGCAGCTTTCTCCCGACAGGGAAAACCCTCACTGAAGCTTTCTTT.

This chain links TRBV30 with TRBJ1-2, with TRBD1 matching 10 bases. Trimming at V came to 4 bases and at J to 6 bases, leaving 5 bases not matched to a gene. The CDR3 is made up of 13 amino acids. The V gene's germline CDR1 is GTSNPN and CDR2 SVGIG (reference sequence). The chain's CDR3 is CAWNWDRGDGYTF. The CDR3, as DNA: TGTGCCTGGAATTGGGACAGGGGCGATGGCTACACCTTC.

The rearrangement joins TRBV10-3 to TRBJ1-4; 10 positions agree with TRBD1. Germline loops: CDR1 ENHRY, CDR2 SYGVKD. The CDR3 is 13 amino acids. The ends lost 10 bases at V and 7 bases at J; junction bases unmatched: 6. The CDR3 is CASKGQGSEKLFF. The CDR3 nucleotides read TGTGCCAGTAAGGGACAGGGGAGTGAAAAACTGTTTTTT.

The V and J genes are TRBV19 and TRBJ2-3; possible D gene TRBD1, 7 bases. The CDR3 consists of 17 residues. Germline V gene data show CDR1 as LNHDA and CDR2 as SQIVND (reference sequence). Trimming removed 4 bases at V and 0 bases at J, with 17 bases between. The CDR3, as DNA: TGTGCCAGTAGTAGGGCGGAGGGGGCGCGTAGCACAGATACGCAGTATTTT. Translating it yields CASSRAEGARSTDTQYF.

CDR3 sequence: CASSLARPSYEQYF. CDR3 DNA: TGTGCCAGCAGCTTAGCCAGGCCAAGCTACGAGCAGTACTTC. The rearrangement links TRBV7-2 to TRBJ2-7, with D hard to call. The CDR3 contains 14 residues. The ends were cut back, 0 bases at V and 3 bases at J, with 9 bases in the middle. Germline V CDR1 and CDR2: SGHTA, FQGNSA.

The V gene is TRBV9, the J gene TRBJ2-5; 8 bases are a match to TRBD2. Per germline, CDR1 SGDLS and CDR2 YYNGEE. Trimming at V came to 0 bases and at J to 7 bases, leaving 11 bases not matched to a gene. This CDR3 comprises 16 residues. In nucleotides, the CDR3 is TGTGCCAGCAGCGTAGGGTGGCGGGGGGCCGCGTCGACCCAGTACTTC. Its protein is CASSVGWRGAASTQYF.

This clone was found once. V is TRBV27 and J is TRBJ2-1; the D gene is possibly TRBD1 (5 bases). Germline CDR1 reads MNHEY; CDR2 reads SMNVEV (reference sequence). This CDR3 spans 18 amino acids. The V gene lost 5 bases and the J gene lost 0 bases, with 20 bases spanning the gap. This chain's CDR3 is CASSPRGRHRFSYNEQFF. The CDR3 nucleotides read TGTGCCAGCAGTCCTAGGGGCCGGCACAGGTTCTCCTACAATGAGCAGTTCTTC.

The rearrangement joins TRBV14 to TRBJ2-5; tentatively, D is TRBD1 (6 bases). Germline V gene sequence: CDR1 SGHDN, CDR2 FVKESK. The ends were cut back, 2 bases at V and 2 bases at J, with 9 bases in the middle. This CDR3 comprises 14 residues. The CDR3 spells CASSQNRAQETQYF. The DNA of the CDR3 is TGTGCCAGCAGCCAAAACAGGGCTCAAGAGACCCAGTACTTC. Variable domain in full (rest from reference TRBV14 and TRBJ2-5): EAGVTQFPSHSVIEKGQTVTLRCDPISGHDNLYWYRRVMGKEIKFLLHFVKESKQDESGMPNNRFLAERTGGTYSTLKVQPAELEDSGVYFCASSQNRAQETQYFGPGTRLLVL.

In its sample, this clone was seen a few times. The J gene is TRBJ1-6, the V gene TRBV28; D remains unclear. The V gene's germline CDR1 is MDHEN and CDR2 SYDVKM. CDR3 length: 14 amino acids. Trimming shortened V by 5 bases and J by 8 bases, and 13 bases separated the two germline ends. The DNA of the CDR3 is TGTGCCAGCAGTGCACAGTTTACGGATTCACCCCTCCACTTT. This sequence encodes CASSAQFTDSPLHF.